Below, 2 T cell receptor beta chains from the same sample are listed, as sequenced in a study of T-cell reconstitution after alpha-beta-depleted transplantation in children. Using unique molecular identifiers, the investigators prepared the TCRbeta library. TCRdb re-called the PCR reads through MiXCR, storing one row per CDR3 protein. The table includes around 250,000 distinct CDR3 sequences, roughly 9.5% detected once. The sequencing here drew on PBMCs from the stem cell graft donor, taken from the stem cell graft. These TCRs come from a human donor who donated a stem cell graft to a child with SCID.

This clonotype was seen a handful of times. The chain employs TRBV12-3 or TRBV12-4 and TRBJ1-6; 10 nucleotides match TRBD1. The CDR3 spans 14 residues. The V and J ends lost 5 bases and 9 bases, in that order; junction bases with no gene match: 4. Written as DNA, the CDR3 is TGTGCCAGCAGTCCAGGACAGGGGGGTTCACCCCTCCACTTT. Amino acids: CASSPGQGGSPLHF.

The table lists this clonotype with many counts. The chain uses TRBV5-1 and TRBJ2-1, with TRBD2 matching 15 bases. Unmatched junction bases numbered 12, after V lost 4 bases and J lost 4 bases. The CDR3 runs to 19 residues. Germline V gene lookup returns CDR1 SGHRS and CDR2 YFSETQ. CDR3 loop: CASSPNPGTSGGRYNEQFF. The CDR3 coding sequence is TGCGCCAGCAGCCCTAACCCTGGGACTAGCGGGGGGCGGTACAATGAGCAGTTCTTC.